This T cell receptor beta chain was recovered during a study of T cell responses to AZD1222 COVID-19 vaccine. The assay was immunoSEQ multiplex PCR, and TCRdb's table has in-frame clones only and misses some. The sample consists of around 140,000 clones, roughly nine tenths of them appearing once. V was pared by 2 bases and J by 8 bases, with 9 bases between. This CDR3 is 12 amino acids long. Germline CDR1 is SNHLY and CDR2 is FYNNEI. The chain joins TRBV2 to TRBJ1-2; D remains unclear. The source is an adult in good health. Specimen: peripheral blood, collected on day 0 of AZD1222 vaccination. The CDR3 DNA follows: TGTGCCAGCAGTGAACGGGTGGGAGGCTACACCTTC. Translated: CASSERVGGYTF.